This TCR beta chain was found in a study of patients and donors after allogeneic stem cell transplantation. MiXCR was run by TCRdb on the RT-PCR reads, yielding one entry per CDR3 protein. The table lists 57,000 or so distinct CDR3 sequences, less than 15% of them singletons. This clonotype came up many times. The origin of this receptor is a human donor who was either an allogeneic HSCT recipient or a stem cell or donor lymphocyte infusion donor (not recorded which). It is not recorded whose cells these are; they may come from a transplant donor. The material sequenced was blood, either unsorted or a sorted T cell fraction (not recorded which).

The CDR3, as DNA: TGTGCCAGCAGCCAAGTACGGCAGGGGGACTCACCCCTCCACTTT. It translates to CASSQVRQGDSPLHF. The chain employs TRBV3-1 and TRBJ1-6, with 7 bases matching TRBD1. The CDR3 spans 15 residues. J lost 10 bases, V lost 1 base, and 7 bases had no gene match. Germline loops: CDR1 LGHDT, CDR2 YNNKEL (reference sequence).